This entry lists 25 T cell receptor beta chains sequenced from one sample in a study of T cells expressing NK-cell markers. TCRdb reprocessed the 5' RACE reads and keeps a single row for each CDR3 protein, giving no DNA. The listing records about 260,000 distinct CDR3 sequences. The sequencing sample was made of blood T cells: a sorted CD56 or NKG2C T cell subset, CD4+ or CD8+ T cells, or bulk PBMC T cells (not recorded which). These receptors came from a man younger than 35 in good health.

The chain links TRBV2 to TRBJ2-5. CDR3 size: 13 residues. Looked up from germline, CDR1 is SNHLY and CDR2 is FYNNEI. The CDR3: CASRGNSGETQYF. Supplemented by reference TRBV2 and TRBJ2-5, the full variable domain reads EPEVTQTPSHQVTQMGQEVILRCVPISNHLYFYWYRQILGQKVEFLVSFYNNEISEKSEIFDDQFSVERPDGSNFTLKIRSTKLEDSAMYFCASRGNSGETQYFGPGTRLLVL.

V and J are TRBV20-1 and TRBJ2-1. The CDR3 is 14 amino acids. Germline CDR1 reads DFQATT; CDR2 reads SNEGSKA (reference sequence). The CDR3 here is CSANQRGSYNEQFF.

The chain employs TRBV28 and TRBJ1-5; without DNA, the TCRdb call of TRBD1 cannot be checked. Germline CDR1 MDHEN, CDR2 SYDVKM. The CDR3 contains 17 residues. The CDR3 loop is CASSLRTGALSNQPQHF.

The J gene is TRBJ2-1, the V gene TRBV5-4. Germline V gives CDR1 SGHNT, CDR2 YYREEE (reference sequence). The CDR3 extends over 14 amino acids. This chain's CDR3 is CASSVDFTNNEQFF.

This chain uses TRBV5-1 with TRBJ2-1; no DNA is available, so the TRBD1 call from TCRdb remains unchecked. The V gene's germline CDR1 is SGHRS and CDR2 YFSETQ. CDR3 size: 16 residues. The CDR3 loop is CASSPIGTGGDNEQFF.

The gene calls are TRBV2 and TRBJ2-5; TCRdb picks TRBD1, but there is no DNA to check that call. CDR1 and CDR2 (germline): SNHLY, FYNNEI. This CDR3 spans 14 amino acids. CDR3 amino acids: CASSEPGQQETQYF.

The chain links TRBV3-1 to TRBJ2-7; the TCRdb D gene call, TRBD2, has no DNA to confirm it. Germline V gene lookup returns CDR1 LGHDT and CDR2 YNNKEL (reference sequence). This CDR3 spans 15 amino acids. The CDR3 is CASSQEGLAGDEQYF.

The gene calls are TRBV6-2 or TRBV6-3 and TRBJ1-1; TCRdb's assignment of TRBD1 cannot be checked, as there is no DNA. Germline V gene sequence: CDR1 MNHEY, CDR2 SVGEGT. CDR3 size: 14 residues. CDR3 region: CASRAGQWVTEAFF.

The chain is built from TRBV12-3 or TRBV12-4 and TRBJ1-5; checking the TCRdb D call of TRBD1 is not possible without DNA. This CDR3 comprises 14 residues. The CDR3 here is CASSQGQMRQPQHF.

The chain combines TRBV30 with TRBJ2-7; no DNA is available, so the TRBD1 call from TCRdb remains unchecked. Germline assignment: CDR1 GTSNPN and CDR2 SVGIG (reference sequence). CDR3 length: 13 amino acids. The CDR3 region is CAWSVLSGTEQYF.

The rearrangement uses TRBV27 and TRBJ2-3; TCRdb picks TRBD1, but there is no DNA to check that call. The CDR3 spans 15 residues. Germline CDR1 MNHEY, CDR2 SMNVEV (reference sequence). The CDR3: CASSSPGFGTDTQYF.

V gene TRBV7-2 combines with J gene TRBJ2-1; TCRdb names TRBD2, which stays unverified in the absence of DNA. Germline V CDR1 and CDR2: SGHTA, FQGNSA. This CDR3 region has 12 residues. CDR3 in amino acids: CASSLEAGPQFF.

The rearrangement joins TRBV7-2 to TRBJ2-3; the TRBD2 assignment by TCRdb is unverifiable without DNA. CDR1 SGHTA and CDR2 FQGNSA come from the germline V gene. The CDR3 has 15 residues. The CDR3 sequence is CASSLSTGETDTQYF.

The J gene is TRBJ2-5, the V gene TRBV12-3 or TRBV12-4; TCRdb selects TRBD2, and the lack of DNA leaves this call unchecked. The CDR3 sequence is 15 residues long. Here the CDR3 reads CASSRLASFKETQYF.

The V gene is TRBV3-1, the J gene TRBJ2-1; TCRdb reports TRBD2, a call that lacks DNA to check it against. This CDR3 comprises 16 residues. Germline loops: CDR1 LGHDT, CDR2 YNNKEL (reference sequence). CDR3 region: CASSPSSGSTYNEQFF.

The gene calls are TRBV29-1 and TRBJ2-1; the TCRdb call, TRBD1, lacks DNA for checking. This CDR3 comprises 16 residues. Germline CDR1 and CDR2: SQVTM and ANQGSEA. CDR3: CSVLIRERVVGNEQFF.

The J gene is TRBJ1-1, the V gene TRBV20-1; TCRdb calls TRBD1, which cannot be checked without DNA. The CDR3 spans 12 residues. Germline V lookup: CDR1 DFQATT, CDR2 SNEGSKA (reference sequence). CDR3 amino acids: CSAARGDTEAFF.

The V gene is TRBV27, the J gene TRBJ2-2; without DNA, the TCRdb call of TRBD1 cannot be checked. Germline-derived CDR1 and CDR2 are MNHEY and SMNVEV (reference sequence). The length of the CDR3 is 12 residues. CDR3 sequence reads: CASSRGDGELFF.

The genes are TRBV5-1 and TRBJ1-1; no DNA is available, so the TRBD1 call from TCRdb remains unchecked. This CDR3 comprises 15 residues. Germline V gene lookup returns CDR1 SGHRS and CDR2 YFSETQ. CDR3 region: CASSLIGTVNTEAFF. The whole variable domain, remainder taken from reference TRBV5-1 and TRBJ1-1, is KAGVTQTPRYLIKTRGQQVTLSCSPISGHRSVSWYQQTPGQGLQFLFEYFSETQRNKGNFPGRFSGRQFSNSRSEMNVSTLELGDSALYLCASSLIGTVNTEAFFGQGTRLTVV.

The chain has TRBV6-2 or TRBV6-3 and TRBJ1-5; there is no DNA to check the TCRdb D call of TRBD1. Per germline, CDR1 MNHEY and CDR2 SVGEGT. There are 18 residues in the CDR3. The CDR3 spells CASSYLDGTASPNQPQHF.

The genes are TRBV29-1 and TRBJ2-4; TCRdb's D call, TRBD2, is unchecked because there is no DNA. Germline CDR1 reads SQVTM; CDR2 reads ANQGSEA. The CDR3 runs 12 residues. The CDR3 protein is CSVLGAGNIQYF.

This chain links TRBV20-1 with TRBJ2-1; TCRdb gives TRBD2 as the D gene, but with no DNA this cannot be confirmed. The CDR3 spans 17 residues. Germline CDR1 DFQATT, CDR2 SNEGSKA (reference sequence). The CDR3 region is CSARASSVREIRNEQFF.

CDR3 region: CASSLLGQPGTEAFF. The chain recombines TRBV5-5 with TRBJ1-1; TCRdb's D call, TRBD1, is unchecked because there is no DNA. This CDR3 comprises 15 residues. Germline CDR1 SGHKS, CDR2 YYEKEE (reference sequence).

The CDR3 sequence: CSASRPGTSGLASTDTQYF. The chain recombines TRBV20-1 with TRBJ2-3; there is no DNA to check the TCRdb D call of TRBD2. The CDR3 has 19 residues. Germline values: CDR1 DFQATT, CDR2 SNEGSKA (reference sequence).

The CDR3 here is CASSLLGGAGYTF. V is TRBV7-9 and J is TRBJ1-2. CDR3 length equals 13 residues. Germline CDR1 SEHNR, CDR2 FQNEAQ (reference sequence).